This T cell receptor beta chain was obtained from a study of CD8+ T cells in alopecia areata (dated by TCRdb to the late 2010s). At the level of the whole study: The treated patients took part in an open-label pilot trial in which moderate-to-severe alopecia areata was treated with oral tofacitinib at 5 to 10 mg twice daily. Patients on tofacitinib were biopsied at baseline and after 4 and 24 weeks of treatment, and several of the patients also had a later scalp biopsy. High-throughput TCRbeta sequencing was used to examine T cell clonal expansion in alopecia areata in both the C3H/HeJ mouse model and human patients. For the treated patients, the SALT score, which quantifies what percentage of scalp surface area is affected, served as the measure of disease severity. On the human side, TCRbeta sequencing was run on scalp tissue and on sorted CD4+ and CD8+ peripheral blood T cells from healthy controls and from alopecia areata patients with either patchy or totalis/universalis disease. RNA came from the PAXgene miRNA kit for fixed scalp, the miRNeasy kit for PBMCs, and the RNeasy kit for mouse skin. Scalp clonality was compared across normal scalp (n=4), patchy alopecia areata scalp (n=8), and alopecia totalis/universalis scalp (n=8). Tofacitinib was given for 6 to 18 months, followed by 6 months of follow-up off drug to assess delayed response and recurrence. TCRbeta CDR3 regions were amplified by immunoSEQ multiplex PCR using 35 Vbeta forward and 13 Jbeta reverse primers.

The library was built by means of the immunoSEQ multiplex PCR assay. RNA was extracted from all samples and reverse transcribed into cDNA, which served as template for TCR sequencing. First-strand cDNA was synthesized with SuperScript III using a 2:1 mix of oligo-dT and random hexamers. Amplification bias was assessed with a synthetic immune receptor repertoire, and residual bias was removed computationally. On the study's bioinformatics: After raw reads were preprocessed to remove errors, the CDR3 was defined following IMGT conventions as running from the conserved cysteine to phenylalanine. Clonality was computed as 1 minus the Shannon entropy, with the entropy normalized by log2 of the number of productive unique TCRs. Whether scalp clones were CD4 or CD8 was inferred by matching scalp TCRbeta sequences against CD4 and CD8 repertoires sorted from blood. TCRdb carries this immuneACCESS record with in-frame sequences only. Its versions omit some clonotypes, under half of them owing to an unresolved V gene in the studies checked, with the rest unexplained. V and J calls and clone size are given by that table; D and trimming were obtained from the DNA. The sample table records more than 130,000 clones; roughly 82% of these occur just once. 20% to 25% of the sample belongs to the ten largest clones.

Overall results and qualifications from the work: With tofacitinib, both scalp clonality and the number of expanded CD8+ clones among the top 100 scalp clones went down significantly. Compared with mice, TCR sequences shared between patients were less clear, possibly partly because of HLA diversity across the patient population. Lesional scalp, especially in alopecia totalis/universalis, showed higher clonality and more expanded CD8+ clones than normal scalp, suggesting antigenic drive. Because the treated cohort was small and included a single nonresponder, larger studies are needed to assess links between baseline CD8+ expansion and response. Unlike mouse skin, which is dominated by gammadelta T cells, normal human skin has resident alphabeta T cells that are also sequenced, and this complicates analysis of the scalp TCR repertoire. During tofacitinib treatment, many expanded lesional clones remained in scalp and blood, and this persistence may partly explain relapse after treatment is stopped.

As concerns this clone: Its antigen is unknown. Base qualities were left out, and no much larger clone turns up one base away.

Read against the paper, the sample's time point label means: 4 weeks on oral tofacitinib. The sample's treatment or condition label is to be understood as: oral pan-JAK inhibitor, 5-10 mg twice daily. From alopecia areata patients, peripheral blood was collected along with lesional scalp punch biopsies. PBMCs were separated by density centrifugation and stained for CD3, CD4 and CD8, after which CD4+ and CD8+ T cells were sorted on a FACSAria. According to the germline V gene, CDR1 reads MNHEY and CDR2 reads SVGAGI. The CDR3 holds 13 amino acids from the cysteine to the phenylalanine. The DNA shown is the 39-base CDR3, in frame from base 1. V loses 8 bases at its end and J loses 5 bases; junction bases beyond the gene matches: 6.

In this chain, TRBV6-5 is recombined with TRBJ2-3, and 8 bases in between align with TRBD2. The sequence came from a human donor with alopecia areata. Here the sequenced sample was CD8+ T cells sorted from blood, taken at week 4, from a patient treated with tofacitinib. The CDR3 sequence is CASASGLVDTQYF. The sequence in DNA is TGTGCCAGCGCTAGCGGGTTGGTAGATACGCAGTATTTT.